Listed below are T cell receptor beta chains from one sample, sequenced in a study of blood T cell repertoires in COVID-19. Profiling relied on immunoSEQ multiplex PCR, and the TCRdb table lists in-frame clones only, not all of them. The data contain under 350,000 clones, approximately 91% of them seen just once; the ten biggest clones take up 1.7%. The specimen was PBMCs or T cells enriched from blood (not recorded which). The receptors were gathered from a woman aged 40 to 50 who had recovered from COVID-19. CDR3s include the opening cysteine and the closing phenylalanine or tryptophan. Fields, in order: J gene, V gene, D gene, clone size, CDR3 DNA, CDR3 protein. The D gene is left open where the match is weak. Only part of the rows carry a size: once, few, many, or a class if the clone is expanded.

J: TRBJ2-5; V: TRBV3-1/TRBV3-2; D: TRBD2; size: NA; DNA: TGTGCCAGCAGCAGTAGCGGGTCAGAGACCCAGTACTTC; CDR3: CASSSSGSETQYF
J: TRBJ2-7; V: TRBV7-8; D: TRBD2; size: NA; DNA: TGTGCCAGCAGCTTAGTAAGGGATCTAGCGGGGGGACCCCCCTACGAGCAGTACTTC; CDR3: CASSLVRDLAGGPPYEQYF
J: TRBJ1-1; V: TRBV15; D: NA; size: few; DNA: TGTGCCACCAGCAGAGATTTTAAGCTACTGGTAGCTTTCTTT; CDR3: CATSRDFKLLVAFF
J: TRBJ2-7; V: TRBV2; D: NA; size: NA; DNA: TGTGCCAGCAGAGTATCCGGGACTGGAGTCTACGAGCAGTACTTC; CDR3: CASRVSGTGVYEQYF
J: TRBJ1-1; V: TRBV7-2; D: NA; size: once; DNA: TGTGCCAGCAGCTTAGAGCGCCCCTCATGGGCTTTCTTT; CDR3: CASSLERPSWAFF
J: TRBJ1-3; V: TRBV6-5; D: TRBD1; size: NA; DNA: TGTGCCAGCAGTAGAACAGGGGGCCGAAACACCATATATTTT; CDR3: CASSRTGGRNTIYF
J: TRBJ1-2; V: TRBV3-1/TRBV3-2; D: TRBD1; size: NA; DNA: TGTGCCAGCAGCCGCTTGGACAGGGGGCGAAACTATGGCTACACCTTC; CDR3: CASSRLDRGRNYGYTF
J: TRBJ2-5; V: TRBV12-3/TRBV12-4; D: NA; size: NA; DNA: TGTGCCAGCAGTTTGGGGGGCCAAGAGACCCAGTACTTC; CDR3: CASSLGGQETQYF
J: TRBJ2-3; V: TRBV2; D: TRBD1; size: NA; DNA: TGTGCCAGCAAGGGGGATGCGACAGGGGGCCCCCTCACAGATACGCAGTATTTT; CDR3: CASKGDATGGPLTDTQYF
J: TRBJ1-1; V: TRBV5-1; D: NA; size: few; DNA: TGCGCCAGCAGCTTGGGCACAGTGCAGAACACTGAAGCTTTCTTT; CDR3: CASSLGTVQNTEAFF
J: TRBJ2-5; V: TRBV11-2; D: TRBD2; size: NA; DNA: TGTGCCAGCAGCCCCGGTGGCGCGGGAGGGGGAGAGACCCAGTACTTC; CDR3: CASSPGGAGGGETQYF
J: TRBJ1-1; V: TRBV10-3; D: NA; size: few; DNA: TGTGCCATCAGTGATTTCGAGGAGAACACTGAAGCTTTCTTT; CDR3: CAISDFEENTEAFF
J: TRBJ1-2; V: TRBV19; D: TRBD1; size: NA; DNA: TGTGCCAGTAGTACCCGGGACAGGCCGTGGGGCTACACCTTC; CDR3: CASSTRDRPWGYTF
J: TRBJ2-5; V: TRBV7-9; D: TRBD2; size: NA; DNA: TGTGCCAGCAGCTCTCAACCTCGGACTAGCGAGAAAGAGACCCAGTACTTC; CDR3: CASSSQPRTSEKETQYF
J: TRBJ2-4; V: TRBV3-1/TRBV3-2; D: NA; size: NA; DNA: TGTGCCAGCAGCCAAGATTTCGGGGGAGGCCAGTACTTC; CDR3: CASSQDFGGGQYF
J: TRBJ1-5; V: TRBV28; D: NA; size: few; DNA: TGTGCCAGCAGACGGGGGAGTCAGCCCCAGCATTTT; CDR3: CASRRGSQPQHF
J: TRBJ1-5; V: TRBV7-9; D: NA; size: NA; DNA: TGTGCCAGCAGTCTCTGGGGGGGCAATCAGCCCCAGCATTTT; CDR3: CASSLWGGNQPQHF
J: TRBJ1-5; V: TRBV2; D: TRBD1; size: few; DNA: TGTGCCAGCAGGCCATACAGGGGGGAACAGCCCCAGCATTTT; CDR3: CASRPYRGEQPQHF
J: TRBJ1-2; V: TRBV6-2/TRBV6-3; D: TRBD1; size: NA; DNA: TGTGCCAGCAGTTACAGTAGAGGGACAGGGCTCTACTATGGCTACACCTTC; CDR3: CASSYSRGTGLYYGYTF
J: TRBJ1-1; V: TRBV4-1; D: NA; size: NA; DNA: TGCGCCAGCAGCCAAGATTATCGGTCTTTGAACACTGAAGCTTTCTTT; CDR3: CASSQDYRSLNTEAFF
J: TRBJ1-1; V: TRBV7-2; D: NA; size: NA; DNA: TGTGCCAGCAGCTTAGGGCAGGGGAGGGGTACGTTAGCTGAAGCTTTCTTT; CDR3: CASSLGQGRGTLAEAFF
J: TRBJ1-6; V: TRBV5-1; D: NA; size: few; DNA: TGCGCCAGCAGCTTGGGGGTAGGGAGTCTTAATTCACCCCTCCACTTT; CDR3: CASSLGVGSLNSPLHF
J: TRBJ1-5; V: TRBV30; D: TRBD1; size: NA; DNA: TGTGCCTGGAGCGGGACAGGGACTGTTGATCAGCCCCAGCATTTT; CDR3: CAWSGTGTVDQPQHF
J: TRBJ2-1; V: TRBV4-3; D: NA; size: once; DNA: TGCGCCAGCAGCCAGGGAGAGGCGGCCTCCTACAATGAGCAGTTCTTC; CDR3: CASSQGEAASYNEQFF
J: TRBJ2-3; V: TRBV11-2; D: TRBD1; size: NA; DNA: TGTGCCAGCAGCTTTGGACAGGGGGGCACAGATACGCAGTATTTT; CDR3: CASSFGQGGTDTQYF
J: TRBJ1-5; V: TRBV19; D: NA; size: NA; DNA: TGTGCCAGTAGTATAGAGCGAAATCAGCCCCAGCATTTT; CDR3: CASSIERNQPQHF
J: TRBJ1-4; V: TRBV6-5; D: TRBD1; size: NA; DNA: TGTGCCAGCAGTTACCGCAGGGGGCGCGAAAAACTGTTTTTT; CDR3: CASSYRRGREKLFF
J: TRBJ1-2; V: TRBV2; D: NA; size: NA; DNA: TGTGCCAGCAGTTCTAGGACTGTTTATGGCTACACCTTC; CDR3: CASSSRTVYGYTF
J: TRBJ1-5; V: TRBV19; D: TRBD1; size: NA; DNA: TGTGCCAGTAGAGAAACAGGGGCGAGCAATCAGCCCCAGCATTTT; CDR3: CASRETGASNQPQHF
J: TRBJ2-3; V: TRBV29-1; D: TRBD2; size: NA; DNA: TGCAGCGTTGCTGGGGGGGTCAGTCGGAGGTCAGATACGCAGTATTTT; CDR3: CSVAGGVSRRSDTQYF
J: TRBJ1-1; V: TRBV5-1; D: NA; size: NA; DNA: TGCGCCAGCAGCCCAATGGGACAAAACACTGAAGCTTTCTTT; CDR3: CASSPMGQNTEAFF
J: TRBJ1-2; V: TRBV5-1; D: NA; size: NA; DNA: TGCGCCAGCAGCTCCCGGGACTCAGCTAACTATGGCTACACCTTC; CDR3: CASSSRDSANYGYTF
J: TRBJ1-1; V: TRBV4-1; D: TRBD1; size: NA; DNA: TGCGCCAGCAGCAGGACAGGCAAGTCTGAAGCTTTCTTT; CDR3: CASSRTGKSEAFF
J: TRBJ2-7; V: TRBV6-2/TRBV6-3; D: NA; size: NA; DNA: TGTGCCAGCAGTTACTCGGGAGTGGGCGAGCAGTACTTC; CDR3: CASSYSGVGEQYF
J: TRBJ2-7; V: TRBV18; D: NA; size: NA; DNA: TGTGCCAGCTCTTGGACACAATACGAGCAGTACTTC; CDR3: CASSWTQYEQYF
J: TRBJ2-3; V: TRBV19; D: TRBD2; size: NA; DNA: TGTGCCTCGACCCGGAGCGGGGGGGGCACAGATACGCAGTATTTT; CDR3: CASTRSGGGTDTQYF
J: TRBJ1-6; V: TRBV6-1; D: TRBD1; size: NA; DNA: TGTGCCAGCAGTGAAGTTGGGACAGGGACCGATTCACCCCTCCACTTT; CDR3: CASSEVGTGTDSPLHF
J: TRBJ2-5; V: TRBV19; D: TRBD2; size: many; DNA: TGTGCCAGTAGTATGCTAGCGGGGGGCCAAGAGACCCAGTACTTC; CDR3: CASSMLAGGQETQYF
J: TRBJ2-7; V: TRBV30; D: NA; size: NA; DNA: TGTGCCTGGAATCTGGGAGGCGTAGCCTACGAGCAGTACTTC; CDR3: CAWNLGGVAYEQYF
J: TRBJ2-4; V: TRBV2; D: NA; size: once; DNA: TGTGCCAGCAGCACTCTCAAAAACATTCAGTACTTC; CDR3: CASSTLKNIQYF
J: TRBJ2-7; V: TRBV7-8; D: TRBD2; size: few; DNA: TGTGCCAGCAGCAGTCGGACTAGTCTCTACGAGCAGTACTTC; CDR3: CASSSRTSLYEQYF
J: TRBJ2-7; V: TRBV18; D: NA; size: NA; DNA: TGTGCCAGCTCACCTTCGGACAAGCCGTTCTACGAGCAGTACTTC; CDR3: CASSPSDKPFYEQYF
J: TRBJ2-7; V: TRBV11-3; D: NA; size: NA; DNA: TGTGCCAGCAGCTTAGACGGGAACTACGAGCAGTACTTC; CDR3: CASSLDGNYEQYF
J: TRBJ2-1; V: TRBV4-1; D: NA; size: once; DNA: TGCGCCAGCAGCCCCCGGTCGTACCGAATGTACAATGAGCAGTTCTTC; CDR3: CASSPRSYRMYNEQFF
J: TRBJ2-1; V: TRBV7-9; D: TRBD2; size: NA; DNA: TGTGCCAGCAGCTCGAACAGCGGGGGGGCTCGGAATGAGCAGTTCTTC; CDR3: CASSSNSGGARNEQFF
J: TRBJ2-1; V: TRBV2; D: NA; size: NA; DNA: TGTGCCAGCATCCCCTACGGGGATGAGCAGTTCTTC; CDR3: CASIPYGDEQFF
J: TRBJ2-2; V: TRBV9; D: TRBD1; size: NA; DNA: TGTGCCAGCAGCGTCCGACAGGGTGATAACACCGGGGAGCTGTTTTTT; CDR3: CASSVRQGDNTGELFF
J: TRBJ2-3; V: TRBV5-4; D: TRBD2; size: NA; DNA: TGTGCCAGCAGGGGTAGGTCTAGCGGGGGCCCATTGTCCACAGATACGCAGTATTTT; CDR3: CASRGRSSGGPLSTDTQYF
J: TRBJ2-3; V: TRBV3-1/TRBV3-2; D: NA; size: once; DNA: TGTGCCAGCACCTCCACAGATACGCAGTATTTT; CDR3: CASTSTDTQYF
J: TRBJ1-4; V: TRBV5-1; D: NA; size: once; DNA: TGCGCCAGCAGCTACCAGGGAATGGCTAATGAAAAACTGTTTTTT; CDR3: CASSYQGMANEKLFF
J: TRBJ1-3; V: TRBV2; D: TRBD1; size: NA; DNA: TGTGCCAGCACCGGGACAGTTGGAAACACCATATATTTT; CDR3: CASTGTVGNTIYF
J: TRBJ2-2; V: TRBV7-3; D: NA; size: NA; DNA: TGTGCCAGCAGCCCCATGAGCAGGTTTGATCTCACCGGGGAGCTGTTTTTT; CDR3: CASSPMSRFDLTGELFF
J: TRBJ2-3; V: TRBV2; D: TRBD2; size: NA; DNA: TGTGCCAGCACCGAGAGGGCGGGGGGGCATACAGATACGCAGTATTTT; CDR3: CASTERAGGHTDTQYF
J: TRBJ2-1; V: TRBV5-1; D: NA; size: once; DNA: TGCGCCAGCAGCTTGGCCGGAGGGAGCTCCTACAATGAGCAGTTCTTC; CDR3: CASSLAGGSSYNEQFF
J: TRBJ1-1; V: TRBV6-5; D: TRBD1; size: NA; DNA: TGTGCCAGCAGTTTTCAGGGGGCGAGGACTGAAGCTTTCTTT; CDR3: CASSFQGARTEAFF
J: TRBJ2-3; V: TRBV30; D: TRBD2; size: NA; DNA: TGTGCCTGGACTAGCGGGGGGTTCGGTACGCAGTATTTT; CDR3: CAWTSGGFGTQYF